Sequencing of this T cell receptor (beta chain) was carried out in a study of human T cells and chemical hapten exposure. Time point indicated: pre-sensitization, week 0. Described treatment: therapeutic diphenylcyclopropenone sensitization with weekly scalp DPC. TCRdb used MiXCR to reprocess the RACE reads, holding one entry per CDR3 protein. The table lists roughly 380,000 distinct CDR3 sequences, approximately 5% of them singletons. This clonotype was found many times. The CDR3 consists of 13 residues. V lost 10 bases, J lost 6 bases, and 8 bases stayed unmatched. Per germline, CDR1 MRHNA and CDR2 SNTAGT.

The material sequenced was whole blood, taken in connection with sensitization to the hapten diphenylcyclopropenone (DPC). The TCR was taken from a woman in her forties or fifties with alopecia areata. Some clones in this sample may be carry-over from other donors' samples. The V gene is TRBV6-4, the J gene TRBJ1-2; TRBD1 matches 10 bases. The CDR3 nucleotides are TGTGCCACGGGACAGGGGTATAGTGATGGCTACACCTTC. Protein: CATGQGYSDGYTF.